This T cell receptor (beta chain) was sequenced during a study of blood T cell repertoires in COVID-19. Whole-study context: Sites across the United States, Italy and Spain contributed samples from acute and convalescent COVID-19. T cells, B-cell-depleted T cells, or PBMCs provided the cDNA or gDNA that served as material.

Original handling: Reference gene primers were amplified, and this amplification served to estimate nucleated cell counts. The protocol was immunoSEQ multiplex PCR, while the TCRdb copy is restricted to in-frame clones and leaves out a portion. The DNA gave D and trimming, while V, J and clone size come from that table. In the table there are over 200,000 clones, 89% of which are singletons. The CDR3 has 17 residues. With V trimmed by 4 bases and J by 0 bases, 8 bases remained unmatched. Germline V CDR1 and CDR2: MDHEN, SYDVKM. V and J are TRBV28 and TRBJ1-5; 8 nucleotides agree with TRBD1. Sequenced: peripheral blood. The TCR originated in a man in his fifties or sixties who had recovered from COVID-19. The CDR3 sequence: CASSSSNDRGSNQPQHF. In nucleotides, the CDR3 is TGTGCCAGCAGTTCCTCCAACGACAGGGGTAGCAATCAGCCCCAGCATTTT.